Detailed here is one T cell receptor (beta chain). V was cut by 3 bases and J by 4 bases, with 18 bases left in between. In germline, CDR1 is DFQATT, CDR2 SNEGSKA (reference sequence). This CDR3 contains 15 residues. TCRdb redid the calling of the RT-PCR reads with MiXCR, one entry per CDR3 protein. The repertoire holds over 150,000 distinct CDR3 sequences, with about 40% as singletons. The sample originates from a study of patients and donors after allogeneic stem cell transplantation. The chain employs TRBV20-1 and TRBJ1-1, with D possibly matching TRBD1 (6 bases). Sequencing was performed on blood, either unsorted or a sorted T cell fraction (not recorded which). The receptor was isolated from a human donor who was either an allogeneic HSCT recipient or a stem cell or donor lymphocyte infusion donor (not recorded which). It is not recorded whose cells these are; they may come from a transplant donor. In DNA, the CDR3 is TGCAGTGCTAGGTACGGGGGGCGACGAAGCACTGAAGCTTTCTTT. Amino acids: CSARYGGRRSTEAFF.